These T cell receptor beta chains were read from a single sample in a study of shared clonotypes between healthy human individuals. Produced via immunoSEQ multiplex PCR; TCRdb's table is partial and in-frame only. The sample holds approximately 2.3 million clones; about 92% are singletons and the top ten take under 0.45%. Sequences were obtained from naive CD4+ T cells from PBMCs. The receptor source for this set is a man aged 18 to 30 in good health. Some clones in this sample may be carry-over from other donors' samples. The CDR3 runs from the conserved cysteine through the conserved F or W. The order of the fields is D gene, V gene, clone size, J gene, CDR3 protein, CDR3 DNA. A D gene is named only where the DNA matches it firmly. Clone size is shown for a subset of rows, as once, few, many or a class of expanded clone.

d_call: NA
v_call: TRBV7-3
clone_size: NA
j_call: TRBJ2-5
cdr3_aa: CASSSSGGETQYF
cdr3_nt: TGTGCCAGCAGCTCCTCGGGTGGAGAGACCCAGTACTTC

d_call: TRBD2
v_call: TRBV5-1
clone_size: NA
j_call: TRBJ2-1
cdr3_aa: CASSLGLAMWGEQFF
cdr3_nt: TGCGCCAGCAGCTTGGGACTAGCAATGTGGGGTGAGCAGTTCTTC

d_call: NA
v_call: TRBV14
clone_size: NA
j_call: TRBJ1-2
cdr3_aa: CASSQEGAAGELRGYTF
cdr3_nt: TGTGCCAGCAGCCAAGAAGGCGCGGCCGGGGAACTCAGAGGCTACACCTTC

d_call: TRBD2
v_call: TRBV5-1
clone_size: NA
j_call: TRBJ2-5
cdr3_aa: CASSLGLAGGQETQYF
cdr3_nt: TGCGCCAGCAGCTTGGGCCTAGCGGGAGGCCAAGAGACCCAGTACTTC

d_call: NA
v_call: TRBV7-3
clone_size: few
j_call: TRBJ1-1
cdr3_aa: CASSLDRGTEAFF
cdr3_nt: TGTGCCAGCAGCTTGGACCGTGGCACTGAAGCTTTCTTT

d_call: TRBD1
v_call: TRBV28
clone_size: NA
j_call: TRBJ1-3
cdr3_aa: CASSSGQGANSGNTIYF
cdr3_nt: TGTGCCAGCAGTTCCGGACAGGGAGCGAACTCTGGAAACACCATATATTTT

d_call: TRBD1
v_call: TRBV10-1
clone_size: NA
j_call: TRBJ2-7
cdr3_aa: CASSESRTGSYEQYF
cdr3_nt: TGCGCCAGCAGTGAGTCCCGGACAGGTTCCTACGAGCAGTACTTC

d_call: NA
v_call: TRBV30
clone_size: few
j_call: TRBJ1-1
cdr3_aa: CAWADSSTEAFF
cdr3_nt: TGTGCCTGGGCGGACAGCTCCACTGAAGCTTTCTTT

d_call: NA
v_call: TRBV18
clone_size: once
j_call: TRBJ2-2
cdr3_aa: CASSPSEAGELFF
cdr3_nt: TGTGCCAGCTCACCTTCCGAGGCCGGGGAGCTGTTTTTT

d_call: NA
v_call: TRBV28
clone_size: NA
j_call: TRBJ1-4
cdr3_aa: CASTGSWEKLFF
cdr3_nt: TGTGCCAGCACGGGTTCGTGGGAAAAACTGTTTTTT

d_call: TRBD1
v_call: TRBV4-1
clone_size: NA
j_call: TRBJ1-3
cdr3_aa: CASSPGQAENTIYF
cdr3_nt: TGCGCCAGCAGCCCCGGACAGGCAGAAAACACCATATATTTT

d_call: NA
v_call: TRBV7-2
clone_size: NA
j_call: TRBJ2-5
cdr3_aa: CASSLGPGVGETQYF
cdr3_nt: TGTGCCAGCAGCTTAGGGCCAGGGGTGGGAGAGACCCAGTACTTC

d_call: NA
v_call: TRBV7-9
clone_size: NA
j_call: TRBJ1-2
cdr3_aa: CASSRPGEEGNYGYTF
cdr3_nt: TGTGCCAGCAGCCGACCCGGGGAGGAAGGGAACTATGGCTACACCTTC

d_call: NA
v_call: TRBV11-2
clone_size: NA
j_call: TRBJ1-1
cdr3_aa: CASSLGFGTFF
cdr3_nt: TGTGCCAGCAGCTTAGGGTTTGGGACTTTCTTT

d_call: TRBD2
v_call: TRBV19
clone_size: NA
j_call: TRBJ2-1
cdr3_aa: CASSLGTNSYNEQFF
cdr3_nt: TGTGCCAGCTCGCTCGGGACTAACTCCTACAATGAGCAGTTCTTC

d_call: NA
v_call: TRBV18
clone_size: few
j_call: TRBJ1-1
cdr3_aa: CASSPPQGEAFF
cdr3_nt: TGTGCCAGCTCACCACCGCAGGGTGAAGCTTTCTTT

d_call: NA
v_call: TRBV29-1
clone_size: NA
j_call: TRBJ2-3
cdr3_aa: CSVGTGLVPDTQYF
cdr3_nt: TGCAGCGTTGGTACGGGATTGGTTCCAGATACGCAGTATTTT

d_call: NA
v_call: TRBV28
clone_size: NA
j_call: TRBJ1-2
cdr3_aa: CASSLVQAGYGYTF
cdr3_nt: TGTGCCAGCAGTTTGGTTCAGGCAGGCTATGGCTACACCTTC

d_call: TRBD1
v_call: TRBV28
clone_size: NA
j_call: TRBJ2-3
cdr3_aa: CASSNTGTGYPDTQYF
cdr3_nt: TGTGCCAGCAGCAACACCGGGACAGGGTACCCAGATACGCAGTATTTT

d_call: TRBD2
v_call: TRBV28
clone_size: NA
j_call: TRBJ2-3
cdr3_aa: CARRREGTDTQYF
cdr3_nt: TGTGCCAGGCGGCGGGAGGGCACAGATACGCAGTATTTT

d_call: NA
v_call: TRBV5-6
clone_size: NA
j_call: TRBJ2-5
cdr3_aa: CASSPPGGRVGEQYF
cdr3_nt: TGTGCCAGCAGCCCCCCTGGAGGGCGTGTAGGGGAGCAGTACTTC

d_call: NA
v_call: TRBV5-4
clone_size: NA
j_call: TRBJ2-1
cdr3_aa: CASSEPNSEYNEQFF
cdr3_nt: TGTGCCAGCAGCGAGCCCAATTCCGAGTACAATGAGCAGTTCTTC

d_call: NA
v_call: TRBV5-1
clone_size: NA
j_call: TRBJ2-1
cdr3_aa: CASSLEAVYNEQFF
cdr3_nt: TGCGCCAGCAGCTTAGAAGCGGTATACAATGAGCAGTTCTTC

d_call: NA
v_call: TRBV6-5
clone_size: once
j_call: TRBJ1-5
cdr3_aa: CASTRAHWGQPQHF
cdr3_nt: TGTGCCAGCACGCGGGCACACTGGGGTCAGCCCCAGCATTTT

d_call: NA
v_call: TRBV7-3
clone_size: NA
j_call: TRBJ2-2
cdr3_aa: CASSLVTGELFF
cdr3_nt: TGTGCCAGCAGCTTAGTTACCGGGGAGCTGTTTTTT

d_call: NA
v_call: TRBV19
clone_size: NA
j_call: TRBJ1-5
cdr3_aa: CASRSADSNQPQHF
cdr3_nt: TGTGCCAGTAGGTCAGCTGATAGCAATCAGCCCCAGCATTTT

d_call: TRBD1
v_call: TRBV5-6
clone_size: NA
j_call: TRBJ2-3
cdr3_aa: CASSLTKTGLLSDTQYF
cdr3_nt: TGTGCCAGCAGCTTGACGAAGACAGGGTTGTTATCAGATACGCAGTATTTT

d_call: NA
v_call: TRBV29-1
clone_size: few
j_call: TRBJ1-1
cdr3_aa: CSVEDIPAGRPYTEAFF
cdr3_nt: TGCAGCGTTGAAGACATCCCTGCAGGACGCCCGTACACTGAAGCTTTCTTT

d_call: NA
v_call: TRBV5-6
clone_size: NA
j_call: TRBJ1-1
cdr3_aa: CASSLGALNTEAFF
cdr3_nt: TGTGCCAGCAGCTTGGGGGCCCTGAACACTGAAGCTTTCTTT

d_call: NA
v_call: TRBV7-3
clone_size: NA
j_call: TRBJ2-3
cdr3_aa: CASSPQSSLTQYF
cdr3_nt: TGTGCCAGCAGCCCCCAGTCCTCGCTTACGCAGTATTTT

d_call: TRBD1
v_call: TRBV10-3
clone_size: NA
j_call: TRBJ1-1
cdr3_aa: CAIKRDRENTEAFF
cdr3_nt: TGTGCCATCAAAAGGGACAGGGAAAACACTGAAGCTTTCTTT

d_call: NA
v_call: TRBV28
clone_size: NA
j_call: TRBJ2-7
cdr3_aa: CASSLSGVEQYF
cdr3_nt: TGTGCCAGCAGTTTATCTGGAGTCGAGCAGTACTTC

d_call: NA
v_call: TRBV2
clone_size: NA
j_call: TRBJ2-3
cdr3_aa: CASTYSARGIGTDTQYF
cdr3_nt: TGTGCCAGCACATACTCTGCCCGGGGTATAGGCACAGATACGCAGTATTTT

d_call: NA
v_call: TRBV14
clone_size: NA
j_call: TRBJ2-5
cdr3_aa: CASSQVLLGGTQYF
cdr3_nt: TGTGCCAGCAGCCAAGTTCTTCTCGGGGGGACCCAGTACTTC

d_call: TRBD2
v_call: TRBV18
clone_size: NA
j_call: TRBJ2-7
cdr3_aa: CASSPRLAVYEQYF
cdr3_nt: TGTGCCAGCTCACCGAGGCTAGCGGTCTACGAGCAGTACTTC

d_call: NA
v_call: TRBV7-8
clone_size: NA
j_call: TRBJ1-1
cdr3_aa: CASSLEGGNTEAFF
cdr3_nt: TGTGCCAGCAGCTTAGAAGGGGGGAACACTGAAGCTTTCTTT

d_call: TRBD1
v_call: TRBV5-1
clone_size: NA
j_call: TRBJ2-5
cdr3_aa: CASRNSGQGSETQYF
cdr3_nt: TGCGCCAGCAGAAACTCGGGACAGGGGTCTGAGACCCAGTACTTC

d_call: NA
v_call: TRBV5-6
clone_size: once
j_call: TRBJ2-5
cdr3_aa: CASSLRGTQYF
cdr3_nt: TGTGCCAGCAGCTTGAGGGGGACCCAGTACTTC

d_call: TRBD1
v_call: TRBV6-5
clone_size: once
j_call: TRBJ2-5
cdr3_aa: CASSRRGQLVETQYF
cdr3_nt: TGTGCCAGCAGCCGCAGGGGGCAGTTGGTTGAGACCCAGTACTTC

d_call: NA
v_call: TRBV7-8
clone_size: NA
j_call: TRBJ1-2
cdr3_aa: CASSLSGYGYTF
cdr3_nt: TGTGCCAGCAGCTTGAGCGGGTATGGCTACACCTTC

d_call: NA
v_call: TRBV6-1
clone_size: NA
j_call: TRBJ2-2
cdr3_aa: CASSAKAGTTNTGELFF
cdr3_nt: TGTGCCAGCAGTGCCAAAGCCGGGACAACCAACACCGGGGAGCTGTTTTTT

d_call: NA
v_call: TRBV4-1
clone_size: NA
j_call: TRBJ1-4
cdr3_aa: CASSVLEGTKEKLFF
cdr3_nt: TGCGCCAGCAGCGTTTTGGAGGGGACAAAAGAAAAACTGTTTTTT

d_call: NA
v_call: TRBV28
clone_size: few
j_call: TRBJ1-1
cdr3_aa: CASTSTKAAEAFF
cdr3_nt: TGTGCCAGCACCTCTACGAAAGCTGCTGAAGCTTTCTTT

d_call: NA
v_call: TRBV28
clone_size: NA
j_call: TRBJ2-7
cdr3_aa: CAIRDSARVDF
cdr3_nt: TGTGCCATCCGGGACTCCGCCCGGGTGGACTTC

d_call: NA
v_call: TRBV19
clone_size: NA
j_call: TRBJ2-4
cdr3_aa: CASSIDSRRGEQYF
cdr3_nt: TGTGCCAGTAGTATAGATTCCCGGCGAGGGGAGCAGTACTTC

d_call: TRBD2
v_call: TRBV2
clone_size: NA
j_call: TRBJ2-2
cdr3_aa: CASGGLAGWNTGELFF
cdr3_nt: TGTGCCAGCGGAGGTCTAGCGGGATGGAACACCGGGGAGCTGTTTTTT

d_call: NA
v_call: TRBV28
clone_size: few
j_call: TRBJ1-1
cdr3_aa: CAYGGTMNTEAFF
cdr3_nt: TGTGCCTACGGGGGCACAATGAACACTGAAGCTTTCTTT